This T cell receptor beta chain was sequenced during a study of blood T cell repertoires in COVID-19. V lost 6 bases, J lost 8 bases, and 9 bases stayed unmatched. From germline, CDR1 is MNHEY and CDR2 SVGEGT. CDR3 length equals 16 residues. Under the authors' procedure: Cell counts per sample came from amplifying reference gene primers. The table came from immunoSEQ multiplex PCR; TCRdb's copy has only in-frame clones and leaves some out. V and J calls and clone size are those listed in that table; D and trimming were worked out from the DNA. The sample records fewer than 65,000 clones, approximately 90% being singletons.

The chain combines TRBV6-2 or TRBV6-3 with TRBJ2-1, with 14 bases fitting TRBD2. The source is an older woman with active or convalescent COVID-19. Material for sequencing was peripheral blood. In DNA form, the CDR3 reads TGTGCCAGCAGCCGCGGGACTAGCGGGGGTAGGGATGAGCAGTTCTTC. The encoded protein is CASSRGTSGGRDEQFF.